The T cell receptor beta chain under discussion was sequenced for a study of blood T cell repertoires in COVID-19. Whole-study context: Whether acute or convalescent, the COVID-19 samples came from the United States, Italy and Spain.

Sequencing was performed with immunoSEQ multiplex PCR; in TCRdb, only in-frame clones are kept and a portion is missing. The sample shows 390,000 or so clones, 80% to 90% of them seen only once. This TCR derives from a man between 18 and 29 years old who had recovered from COVID-19. What was sequenced was PBMCs or T cells enriched from blood (not recorded which).

DNA of the CDR3: TGTGCCACGATATCAATGGGGGGCACTGAAGCTTTCTTT. Protein sequence: CATISMGGTEAFF. V and J are TRBV7-8 and TRBJ1-1; D perhaps matches TRBD1 (5 bases). CDR3 length: 13 residues. Germline values: CDR1 SGHVS, CDR2 FQNEAQ. V lost 10 bases and J 4 bases, leaving 16 bases between the germline ends.